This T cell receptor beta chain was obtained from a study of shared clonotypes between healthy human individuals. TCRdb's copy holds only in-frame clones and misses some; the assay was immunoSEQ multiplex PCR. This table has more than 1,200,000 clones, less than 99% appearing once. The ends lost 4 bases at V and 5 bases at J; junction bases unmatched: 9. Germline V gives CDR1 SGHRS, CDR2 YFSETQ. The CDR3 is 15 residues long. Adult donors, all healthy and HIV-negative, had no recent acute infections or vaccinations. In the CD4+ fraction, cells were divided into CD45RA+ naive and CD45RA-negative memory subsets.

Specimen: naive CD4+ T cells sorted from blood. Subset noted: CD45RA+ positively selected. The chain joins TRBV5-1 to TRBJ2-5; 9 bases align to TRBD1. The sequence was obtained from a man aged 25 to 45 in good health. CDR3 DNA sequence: TGCGCCAGCAGCCCGATGGACAGGGGTGGCGAGACCCAGTACTTC. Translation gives CASSPMDRGGETQYF.